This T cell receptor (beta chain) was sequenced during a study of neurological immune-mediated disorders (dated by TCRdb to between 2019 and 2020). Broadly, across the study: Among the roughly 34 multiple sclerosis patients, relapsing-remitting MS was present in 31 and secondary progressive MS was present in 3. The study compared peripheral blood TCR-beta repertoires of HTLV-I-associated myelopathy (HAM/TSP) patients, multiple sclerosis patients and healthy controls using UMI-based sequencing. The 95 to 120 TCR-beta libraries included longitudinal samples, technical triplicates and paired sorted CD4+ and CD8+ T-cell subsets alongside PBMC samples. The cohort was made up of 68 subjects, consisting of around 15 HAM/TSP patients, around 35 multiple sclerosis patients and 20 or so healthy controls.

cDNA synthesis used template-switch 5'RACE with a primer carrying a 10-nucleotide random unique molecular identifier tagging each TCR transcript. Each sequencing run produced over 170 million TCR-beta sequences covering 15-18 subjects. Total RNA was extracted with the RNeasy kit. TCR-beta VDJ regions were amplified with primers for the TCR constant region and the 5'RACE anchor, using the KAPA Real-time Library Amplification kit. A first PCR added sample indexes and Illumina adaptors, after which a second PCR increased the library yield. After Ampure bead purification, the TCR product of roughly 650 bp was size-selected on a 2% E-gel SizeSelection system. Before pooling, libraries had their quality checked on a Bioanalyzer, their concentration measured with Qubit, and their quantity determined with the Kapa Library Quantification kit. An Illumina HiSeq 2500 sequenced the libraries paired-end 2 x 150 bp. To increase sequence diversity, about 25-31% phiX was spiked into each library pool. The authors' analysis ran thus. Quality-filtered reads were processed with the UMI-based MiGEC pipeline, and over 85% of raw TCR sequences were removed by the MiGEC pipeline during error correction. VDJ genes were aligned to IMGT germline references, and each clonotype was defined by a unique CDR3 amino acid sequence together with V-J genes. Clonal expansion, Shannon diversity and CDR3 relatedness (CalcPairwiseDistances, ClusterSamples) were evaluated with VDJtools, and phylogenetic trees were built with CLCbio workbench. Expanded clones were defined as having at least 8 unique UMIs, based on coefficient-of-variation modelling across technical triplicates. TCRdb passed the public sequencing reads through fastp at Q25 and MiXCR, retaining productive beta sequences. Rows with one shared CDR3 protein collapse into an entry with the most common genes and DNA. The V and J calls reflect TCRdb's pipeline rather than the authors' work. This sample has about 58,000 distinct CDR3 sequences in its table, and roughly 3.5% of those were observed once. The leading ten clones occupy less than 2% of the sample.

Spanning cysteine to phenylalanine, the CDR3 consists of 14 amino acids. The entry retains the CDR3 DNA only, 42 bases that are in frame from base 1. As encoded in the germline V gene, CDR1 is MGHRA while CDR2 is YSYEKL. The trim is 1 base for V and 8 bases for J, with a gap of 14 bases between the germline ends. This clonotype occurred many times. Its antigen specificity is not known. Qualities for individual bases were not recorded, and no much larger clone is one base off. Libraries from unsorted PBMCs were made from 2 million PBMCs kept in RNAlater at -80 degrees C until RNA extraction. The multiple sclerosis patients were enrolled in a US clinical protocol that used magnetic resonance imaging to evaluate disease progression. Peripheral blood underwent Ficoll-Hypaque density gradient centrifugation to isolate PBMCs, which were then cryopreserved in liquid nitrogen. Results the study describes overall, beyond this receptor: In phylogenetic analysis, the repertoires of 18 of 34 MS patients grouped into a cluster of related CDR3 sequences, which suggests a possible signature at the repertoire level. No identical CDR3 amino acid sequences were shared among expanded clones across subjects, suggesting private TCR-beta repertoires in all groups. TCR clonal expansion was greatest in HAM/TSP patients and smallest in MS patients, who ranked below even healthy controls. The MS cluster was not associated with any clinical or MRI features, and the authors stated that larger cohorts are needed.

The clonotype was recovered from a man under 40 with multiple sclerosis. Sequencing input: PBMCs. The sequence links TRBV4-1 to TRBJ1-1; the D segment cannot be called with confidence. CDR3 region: CASSQVTGYPEAFF. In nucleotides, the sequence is TGCGCCAGCAGCCAAGTAACGGGGTACCCCGAAGCTTTCTTT.